The table lists the clone carrying this TCR beta chain with a few counts. Its specificity is not known. The data were obtained in a study of T-cell memory formation after mild COVID-19. Study as a whole: Across donors, TCR clusters were largely donor specific. Study-wide results and caveats: The authors left the SARS-CoV-2 specificity of second-wave clones peaking on day 37 unconfirmed. Most CD4+ clones that shrank were in CM and EM, while CD8+ ones turned up in EMRA.

MiXCR was run by TCRdb on the 5' RACE reads, yielding one entry per CDR3 protein. The sample contains 300,000 to 400,000 distinct CDR3 sequences, roughly 15% of which appear only once. CDR1 MNHNY and CDR2 SVGAGI come from the germline V gene (reference sequence). With V trimmed by 6 bases and J by 6 bases, 6 bases remained unmatched. This CDR3 has 14 residues. Sequencing used PBMCs or a T cell subset sorted from them (not recorded which). The receptor was derived from a man aged 18 to 30 who had mild COVID-19 (a few samples of this study predate the infection). Cell type and time point are not known. The V call is TRBV6-6, the J call TRBJ2-7; 12 bases are shared with TRBD1. The CDR3 DNA sequence: TGTGCCAGCAGCCCCGGGACAGGGGGCGTCGAGCAGTACGTC. This gives the protein CASSPGTGGVEQYV.